The 24 T cell receptor beta chains given below trace back to one sample, sequenced in a study of blood T cells in healthy people across ages. Primed by a sample-barcoded 5' primer and a J-beta primer mix, a second PCR proceeded for about 6 to 11 cycles. TCRdb ran MiXCR on the 5' RACE reads and lists one entry per CDR3 protein. The sample holds 750,000 to 950,000 distinct CDR3 sequences, almost 30% seen once. The sample also formed part of further work on T cells of mothers and their children.

Sequencing was done on a sample of blood. The origin of the receptors is a woman between 40 and 55 years old in good health.

The sample holds a few counts of this clonotype. Written as DNA, the CDR3 is TGTGCCAGCAGTTTATCGGGCGTTTTTTCACCCCTCCACTTT. As protein: CASSLSGVFSPLHF. The chain carries TRBV27 and TRBJ1-6, with unresolved D. CDR3 size: 14 residues. Germline lookup yields CDR1 MNHEY and CDR2 SMNVEV (reference sequence). V lost 0 bases, J lost 9 bases, and 9 bases lay in between.

The chain couples TRBV2 to TRBJ1-1; D gene unclear. The V gene's germline CDR1 is SNHLY and CDR2 FYNNEI. Trimming cost V 7 bases and J 3 bases, with 6 bases left between them. This CDR3 has 11 residues. The CDR3 bases are TGTGCCAGCAAACGGTACACTGAAGCTTTCTTT. This translates into CASKRYTEAFF.

This clonotype has a count of ten or more. CDR3 sequence reads: CASSSPRTGPGDEQFF. The CDR3 DNA sequence: TGTGCCAGCAGTTCGCCTCGGACCGGCCCTGGGGATGAGCAGTTCTTC. The rearrangement uses TRBV6-5 and TRBJ2-1; the D is unclear. The CDR3 sequence is 16 residues long. V gave up 4 bases and J gave up 8 bases, with 21 bases separating them. Germline CDR1 is MNHEY and CDR2 is SVGAGI.

About this clonotype itself: This may be a read error: a much more frequent sequence differs by one nucleotide. The V call is TRBV6-1, the J call TRBJ2-7; 10 positions match TRBD2. From germline, CDR1 is MNHNS and CDR2 SASEGT. The CDR3 length is 15 residues. The CDR3 sequence: CASLSVAGGHYGQYF. In DNA, the CDR3 is TGTGCCAGCCTCTCGGTAGCGGGGGGACATTACGGGCAGTACTTC.

The V call is TRBV13, the J call TRBJ2-7, with D hard to call. The DNA end favors TRBJ2-5, so the J call may be wrong. Per the germline V gene, CDR1 is PRHDT and CDR2 is FYEKMQ (reference sequence). The CDR3 is 14 amino acids. The CDR3 region has the DNA TGTGCCAGCAGCTCCCCCGTGAACCAAGAGACCCAGTACTTC. This codes for CASSSPVNQETQYF.

The chain recombines TRBV4-2 with TRBJ1-5; TRBD1 might be the D (5 bases). The V gene lost 3 bases and the J gene lost 4 bases, with 10 bases spanning the gap. The CDR3 is 14 residues long. Germline CDR1 and CDR2: LGHNA and YNFKEQ. The CDR3 sequence is CASSQGLGNQPQHF. The CDR3, as DNA: TGTGCCAGCAGCCAGGGACTGGGGAATCAGCCCCAGCATTTT.

This clonotype has a count of ten or more. V and J are TRBV27 and TRBJ2-7; no clear D. V lost 2 bases to trimming and J lost 0 bases, with 14 bases between them. The germline gives CDR1 MNHEY, CDR2 SMNVEV (reference sequence). The CDR3 consists of 16 residues. The CDR3 bases are TGTGCCAGCAGTTTAGGGCTCGGCCTCAGCTCCTACGAGCAGTACTTC. Its protein product is CASSLGLGLSSYEQYF.

This clonotype turned up a few times. V usage is TRBV28 and J usage is TRBJ1-2, with a weak D call TRBD1 (6 bases). Trimming pared 8 bases from V and 4 bases from J, leaving 17 bases between. CDR1 is MDHEN and CDR2 is SYDVKM in the germline V gene. CDR3 length: 14 residues. The CDR3 nucleotides are TGTGCCAGCGTAGGGCAGGGGCAGGGCTATGGCTACACCTTC. Its protein is CASVGQGQGYGYTF.

V usage is TRBV12-3 or TRBV12-4 and J usage is TRBJ2-7; 10 bases are shared with TRBD1. V was clipped by 5 bases and J by 1 base; unmatched bases: 5. This CDR3 is 15 amino acids long. CDR3 sequence (DNA): TGTGCCAGCAGTCGATGGGACAGGGGATCCTACGAGCAGTACTTC. Translation gives CASSRWDRGSYEQYF.

This clonotype has just a few counts. V and J are TRBV14 and TRBJ2-5; D may be TRBD1 or TRBD2 (6 bases each). The CDR3 is 12 residues long. Germline V lookup: CDR1 SGHDN, CDR2 FVKESK. Deletions cut 1 base from V and 12 bases from J, with 12 bases between. The CDR3 is CASSQGGAQEYF. DNA of the CDR3: TGTGCCAGCAGCCAAGGGGGGGCACAGGAGTACTTC.

This clonotype was counted between two and nine times. The chain has TRBV20-1 and TRBJ2-5; 8 nucleotides agree with TRBD2. Trimming at V came to 7 bases and at J to 2 bases, leaving 6 bases not matched to a gene. The germline CDR1 and CDR2 sequences are DFQATT and SNEGSKA (reference sequence). CDR3 size: 13 residues. The CDR3, as DNA: TGCAGTGGAGGGCGGGGGGTTCAAGAGACCCAGTACTTC. This encodes CSGGRGVQETQYF.

V and J are TRBV20-1 and TRBJ1-1; 9 bases line up with TRBD1. The germline V gene has CDR1 DFQATT and CDR2 SNEGSKA (reference sequence). V trimming: 0 bases; J trimming: 0 bases; junction bases outside the gene matches: 8. CDR3 length: 17 amino acids. In nucleotides, the CDR3 is TGCAGTGCTAGAGATTTGGCCGGGACAGGGTTGAACACTGAAGCTTTCTTT. Encoded protein: CSARDLAGTGLNTEAFF.

In this sample, this clonotype turned up a few times. The genes are TRBV15 and TRBJ2-2; D is possibly TRBD1 (5 bases). V was cut by 0 bases and J by 2 bases, with 10 bases left in between. Germline V gives CDR1 LNHNV, CDR2 YYDKDF (reference sequence). The CDR3 extends over 16 amino acids. The DNA for the CDR3 is TGTGCCACCAGCAGAGATAGGCAGGGCAACACCGGGGAGCTGTTTTTT. Its translation is CATSRDRQGNTGELFF.

A word on this clonotype: At one end the junction does not follow the germline gene, possibly because of a read error. The chain links TRBV27 to TRBJ2-5; D possibly corresponds to TRBD2 (6 bases). The germline CDR1 and CDR2 sequences are MNHEY and SMNVEV (reference sequence). This CDR3 has 18 residues. The CDR3 coding sequence is TGTGCCGGCAGCCGCGGCAGGCCCGGGGGATTTTTCCAAGAGACCCAGTACTTC. Translated: CAGSRGRPGGFFQETQYF.

This clonotype was recorded a few times. This CDR3 is CASSQATATNEKLFF. CDR3 nucleotide sequence: TGTGCCAGCAGCCAAGCAACAGCAACTAATGAAAAACTGTTTTTT. This sequence joins TRBV3-1 and TRBJ1-4; D gene ambiguous. The CDR3 covers 15 residues. With 1 base removed from V and 0 bases from J, the gap between germline ends came to 6 bases. Germline V lookup: CDR1 LGHDT, CDR2 YNNKEL (reference sequence).

This rearrangement joins TRBV6-6 to TRBJ2-5; 8 bases match TRBD1. Per germline, CDR1 MNHNY and CDR2 SVGAGI (reference sequence). Trimming cost V 7 bases and J 8 bases; bases outside gene matches: 9. The CDR3 sequence is 13 residues long. CDR3 residues: CASTITGGLTQYF. The CDR3 DNA sequence: TGTGCCAGCACCATAACAGGGGGGCTCACCCAGTACTTC.

This clonotype was observed many times. The V call is TRBV10-3, the J call TRBJ1-1; D perhaps matches TRBD1 (5 bases). V was trimmed by 1 base and J by 2 bases, leaving 5 bases between them. The CDR3 is 13 amino acids. CDR1 ENHRY and CDR2 SYGVKD come from the germline V gene. Here the CDR3 DNA reads TGTGCCATCAGTGAGTGGGGCAACACTGAAGCTTTCTTT. It codes for CAISEWGNTEAFF.

Worth noting for this clonotype: With a much larger clone just one base away, this may be a read error. The genes are TRBV12-3 or TRBV12-4 and TRBJ2-7; 7 nucleotides match TRBD2. CDR3 length: 14 residues. The CDR3 coding sequence is TGTGCCAGCGGTTTCTTCCAGGGAGGGGACGAGCAGTACTTC. Its protein product is CASGFFQGGDEQYF.

The genes are TRBV7-2 and TRBJ2-5; TRBD1 agrees at 9 bases. V dropped 4 bases and J dropped 3; count of bases not matched to a gene: 6. From germline, CDR1 is SGHTA and CDR2 FQGNSA. There are 15 residues in the CDR3. The CDR3 DNA is TGTGCCAGCAGCTACGACAGGGGGTGGAAAGAGACCCAGTACTTC. It codes for CASSYDRGWKETQYF.

The chain employs TRBV28 and TRBJ1-2, with D unresolved. The V end lost 7 bases, the J end lost 1 base, and 13 bases lay between the germline ends. CDR1 MDHEN and CDR2 SYDVKM come from the germline V gene. CDR3 length: 14 residues. For the CDR3, the DNA is TGTGCCAGCACCCCTCCGGGTCGTAACTATGGCTACACCTTC. It specifies CASTPPGRNYGYTF.

Details on this clonotype: Germline is not matched at one junction end, which may reflect a read error. The chain recombines TRBV24-1 with TRBJ1-4; TRBD1 might be the D (5 bases). Per germline, CDR1 KGHDR and CDR2 SFDVKD. The CDR3 sequence is 19 residues long. CDR3 amino acids: CATSDSDGEPPGTNEKLFF. The CDR3 nucleotides read TGTGCCACCAGTGATTCGGATGGGGAACCCCCGGGGACTAATGAAAAGCTGTTTTTT.

V usage is TRBV3-1 and J usage is TRBJ1-4; maybe TRBD1 (6 bases). Germline CDR1 reads LGHDT; CDR2 reads YNNKEL (reference sequence). V was cut by 8 bases and J by 7 bases, with 14 bases left in between. The CDR3 runs 13 residues. The CDR3 here is CASRDRFGEKLFF. The DNA of the CDR3 is TGTGCCAGCCGTGACAGGTTCGGTGAAAAACTGTTTTTT.

This clonotype appeared many times. J is TRBJ2-6 and V is TRBV20-1; 7 bases align to TRBD1. The CDR3 length is 16 residues. Germline V gene sequence: CDR1 DFQATT, CDR2 SNEGSKA (reference sequence). The V segment lost 4 bases and the J segment 0 bases; nucleotides outside the gene matches: 6. For the CDR3, the DNA is TGCAGTGCTAACGGACAGGAAAGCTCTGGGGCCAACGTCCTGACTTTC. Amino acids: CSANGQESSGANVLTF.

The J gene is TRBJ2-1, the V gene TRBV30, with 8 bases identical to TRBD2. V lost 0 bases, J lost 7 bases, and 8 bases stayed unmatched. In germline, CDR1 is GTSNPN, CDR2 SVGIG (reference sequence). The CDR3 length is 15 residues. CDR3 protein: CAWSVPGGGRNEQFF. As DNA, the CDR3 is TGTGCCTGGAGTGTGCCCGGGGGGGGTAGAAATGAGCAGTTCTTC.